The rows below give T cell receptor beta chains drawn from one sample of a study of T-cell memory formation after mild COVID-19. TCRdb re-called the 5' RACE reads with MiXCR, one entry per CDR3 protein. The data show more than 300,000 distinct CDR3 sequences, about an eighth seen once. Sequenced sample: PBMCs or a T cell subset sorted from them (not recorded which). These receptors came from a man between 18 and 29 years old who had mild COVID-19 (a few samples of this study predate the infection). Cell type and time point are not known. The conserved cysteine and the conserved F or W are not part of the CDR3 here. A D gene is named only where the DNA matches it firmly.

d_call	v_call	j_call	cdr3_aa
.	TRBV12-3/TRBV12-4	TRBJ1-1	ASSWDWNTEAF
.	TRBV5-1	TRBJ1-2	ASSLRGGYGYT
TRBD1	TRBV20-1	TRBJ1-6	SANPRQGGGLALH
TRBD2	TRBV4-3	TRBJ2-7	ASSQDRGPTSGSYEQY
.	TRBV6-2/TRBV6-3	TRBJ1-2	ASSDPGTPYGYT
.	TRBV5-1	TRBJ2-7	ASSLALGGATYEQY
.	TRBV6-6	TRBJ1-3	ASSHPPQGGNTIY
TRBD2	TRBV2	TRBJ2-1	ASSVEGLKYNEQF
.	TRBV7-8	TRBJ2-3	ASRWGSTDTQY
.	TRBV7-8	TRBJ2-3	ASSRGTRRDTQY
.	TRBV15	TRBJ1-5	ATSRDRGGEHNQPQH
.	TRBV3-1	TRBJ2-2	ASSTQVANTGELF
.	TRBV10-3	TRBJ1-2	AISEQENSYT
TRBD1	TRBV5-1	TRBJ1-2	ASSDPGDRGDYGYT
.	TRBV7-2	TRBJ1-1	ASSFASTEAF
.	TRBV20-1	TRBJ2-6	SARRGAGANVLT
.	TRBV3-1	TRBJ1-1	ASSQRASNTEAF
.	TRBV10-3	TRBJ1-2	AISEPTATNYGYT
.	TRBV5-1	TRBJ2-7	ASSFSGASSYEQY
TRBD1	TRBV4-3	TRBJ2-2	ASSPQTGDGNTGELF
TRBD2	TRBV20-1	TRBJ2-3	SARGRGLAGARTDTQY
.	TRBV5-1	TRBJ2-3	ASSLGGTGTDTQY
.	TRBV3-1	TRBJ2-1	ASSGMVRDYNEQF
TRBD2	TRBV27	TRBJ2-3	ASIPGLAGVLSTDTQY
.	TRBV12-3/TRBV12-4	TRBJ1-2	ASTLRGSYGYT
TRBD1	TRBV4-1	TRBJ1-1	ASSQASGQGEAF
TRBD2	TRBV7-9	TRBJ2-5	ASSPLGGETQY
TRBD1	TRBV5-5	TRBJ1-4	ASRPGTGEKLF
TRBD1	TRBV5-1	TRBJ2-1	ASSQTGAEPNEQF
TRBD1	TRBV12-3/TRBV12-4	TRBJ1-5	ASRLTGGPNQPQH
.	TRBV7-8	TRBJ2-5	ASSQSRGYEETQY
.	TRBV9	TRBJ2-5	ASSVEGDAEEETQY
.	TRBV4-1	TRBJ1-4	ASSQDVGELGEKLF
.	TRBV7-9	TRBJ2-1	ASSLGVANYNEQF
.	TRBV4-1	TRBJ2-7	ASSQDSREYYEQY
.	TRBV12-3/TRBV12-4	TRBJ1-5	ASSLGPGEGNQPQH
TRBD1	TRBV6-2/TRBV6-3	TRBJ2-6	ASSYPSKRGLASGANVLT
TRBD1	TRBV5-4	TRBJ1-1	ASSFGFDRGNTEAF
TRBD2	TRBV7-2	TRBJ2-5	ASSATSGGGGETQY
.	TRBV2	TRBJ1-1	ASRRAQGDTEAF
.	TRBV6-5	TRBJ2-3	ASRSDSGTDTQY
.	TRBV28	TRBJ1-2	ASSFAQSYGYT
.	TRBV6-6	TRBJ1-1	ASSSDGNTEAF
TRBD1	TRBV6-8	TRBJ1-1	ASSPGTVDSNTEAF
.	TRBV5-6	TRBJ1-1	ASSPDSDTEAF
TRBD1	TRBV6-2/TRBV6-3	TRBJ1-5	ASTWAGGDQPQH
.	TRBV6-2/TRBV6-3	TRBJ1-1	ASSYSDTNTEAF
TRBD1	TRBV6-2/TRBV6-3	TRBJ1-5	ASSYEGQNNQPQH
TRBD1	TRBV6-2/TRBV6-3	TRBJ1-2	ASSPTGSGYT
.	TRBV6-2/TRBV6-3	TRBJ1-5	ASSYPPGESGQPQH